One sample yielded the 17 T cell receptor beta chains listed below, sequenced in a study of regulatory T cells in long-lasting Graves disease. Time point in this sample: newly diagnosed GD, antithyroid drugs for less than 3 months. PBMC RNA was the source of the TCR library. Building of the TCR beta libraries involved iRepertoire HTBI primers and Arm-PCR of CDR3 regions. TCRdb fed the multiplex PCR reads into MiXCR, producing one record per CDR3 protein. The sample carries fewer than 500,000 distinct CDR3 sequences, 15% to 20% recorded once. The same specimen was also included in a second study, on T cells in Graves' hyperthyroidism and ophthalmopathy.

The sequencing used peripheral blood mononuclear cells (PBMCs), collected at new diagnosis, from a patient treated with antithyroid drugs. These receptors originate from a man aged 40-49 years with Graves disease.

There are many counts of this clonotype. J is TRBJ2-5 and V is TRBV24-1, with TRBD1 as a possible D gene (5 bases). Per germline, CDR1 KGHDR and CDR2 SFDVKD. Trimming took 2 bases from V and 4 from J, leaving 10 bases between them. The CDR3 runs 14 residues. The CDR3 sequence: CATSDSQGRETQYF. CDR3 DNA: TGTGCCACCAGTGATTCCCAGGGCCGAGAGACCCAGTACTTC.

The genes are TRBV12-3 or TRBV12-4 and TRBJ2-2; D possibly corresponds to TRBD1 (5 bases). V lost 3 bases and J lost 6, with 11 bases in between. CDR3 length: 14 amino acids. CDR3 sequence reads: CASSFPGASGELFF. CDR3 sequence (DNA): TGTGCCAGCAGTTTCCCTGGGGCCTCCGGGGAGCTGTTTTTT.

The rearrangement uses TRBV2 and TRBJ1-5; D may be TRBD1 (5 bases). This CDR3 comprises 14 residues. V was clipped by 2 bases and J by 5 bases, with 10 bases between them. Looked up from germline, CDR1 is SNHLY and CDR2 is FYNNEI. The CDR3 region is CASSESGPYQPQHF. DNA for the CDR3: TGTGCCAGCAGTGAATCGGGACCTTATCAGCCCCAGCATTTT.

V is TRBV24-1 and J is TRBJ2-1; D might be TRBD2 (5 bases). The CDR3 spans 17 residues. V was shortened by 2 bases and J by 7 bases, with 20 bases between the two germline ends. Germline lookup yields CDR1 KGHDR and CDR2 SFDVKD. The CDR3 here is CATSDSSSWRLGNEQFF. The CDR3, as DNA: TGTGCCACCAGTGATTCCTCCTCGTGGAGGCTAGGGAATGAGCAGTTCTTC.

The CDR3 bases are TGCGCCAGCAGTGTTTCTGGCCCCAATGAGCAGTTCTTC. Translation gives CASSVSGPNEQFF. This chain uses TRBV10-1 with TRBJ2-1; D uncertain. From germline, CDR1 is WNHNN and CDR2 SYGVQD (reference sequence). The CDR3 has 13 amino acids. Deletions cut 4 bases from V and 6 bases from J, with 10 bases between.

In DNA, the CDR3 is TGTGCCAGCAGCCAGGGTATCGTCTACGAGCAGTACTTC. Translated: CASSQGIVYEQYF. This rearrangement joins TRBV14 to TRBJ2-7; D unclear. The V end was cut by 3 bases, the J end by 3 bases, with 9 bases between. Germline-derived CDR1 and CDR2 are SGHDN and FVKESK. The CDR3 consists of 13 residues.

V gene TRBV10-1 combines with J gene TRBJ1-1; D remains ambiguous. V was trimmed by 2 bases and J by 0 bases, leaving 7 bases between them. Germline loops: CDR1 WNHNN, CDR2 SYGVQD (reference sequence). This CDR3 is 14 amino acids long. DNA for the CDR3: TGCGCCAGCAGTGAGCGAAAAATGAACACTGAAGCTTTCTTT. Translated, it gives CASSERKMNTEAFF.

This clonotype has a count of ten or more. The chain uses TRBV28 and TRBJ2-5, with TRBD1 matching over 7 bases. CDR1 and CDR2 (germline): MDHEN, SYDVKM. The length of the CDR3 is 14 residues. V trimming: 7 bases; J trimming: 0 bases; junction bases outside the gene matches: 5. The CDR3 spells CASTLTGYQETQYF. The CDR3 DNA is TGTGCCAGCACCCTGACAGGGTACCAAGAGACCCAGTACTTC.

This clonotype showed up just a few times. V usage is TRBV11-3 and J usage is TRBJ2-1; 7 nucleotides align to TRBD2. Germline-derived CDR1 and CDR2 are SGHNT and YENEEA. The CDR3 sequence is 17 residues long. Trimming removed 0 bases from V and 3 bases from J; junction bases left unmatched: 8. The CDR3 DNA reads TGTGCCAGCAGCTTAGAGCGGTTAGCGGGCGACTACAATGAGCAGTTCTTC. This codes for CASSLERLAGDYNEQFF.

The chain employs TRBV2 and TRBJ1-4; 11 bases line up with TRBD1. CDR1 is SNHLY, CDR2 FYNNEI, per germline. V shed 8 bases, J shed 7 bases, and the junction held 9 bases outside the gene matches. The CDR3 is made up of 15 amino acids. The DNA of the CDR3 is TGTGCCAGCGGAATAGGACAGGGGGCGGGTGAAAAACTGTTTTTT. Its translation is CASGIGQGAGEKLFF.

This clonotype was detected a few times. The chain carries TRBV20-1 and TRBJ2-1, with D tentatively TRBD2 (6 bases). V was shortened by 3 bases and J by 3 bases, with 18 bases between the two germline ends. CDR3 length equals 16 residues. Per germline, CDR1 DFQATT and CDR2 SNEGSKA (reference sequence). The CDR3, as DNA: TGCAGTGCTAGTCTTTTTAGCGGAGGAAACTACAATGAGCAGTTCTTC. This encodes CSASLFSGGNYNEQFF.

This clonotype was found many times. This chain uses TRBV5-1 with TRBJ2-5; D remains ambiguous. Trimming removed 0 bases from V and 5 bases from J, with 5 bases in between. This CDR3 contains 12 residues. Per the germline V gene, CDR1 is SGHRS and CDR2 is YFSETQ. The CDR3 is CASSLVMETQYF. In DNA, the CDR3 is TGCGCCAGCAGCTTGGTAATGGAGACCCAGTACTTC.

This chain joins TRBV6-1 and TRBJ1-2; D gene ambiguous. V lost 8 bases and J lost 0, with 4 bases in between. Looked up from germline, CDR1 is MNHNS and CDR2 is SASEGT. The CDR3 has 11 amino acids. CDR3 protein: CASEANYGYTF. In nucleotides, the CDR3 is TGTGCCAGCGAAGCTAACTATGGCTACACCTTC.

The chain couples TRBV29-1 to TRBJ2-7; weak D call: TRBD2 (5 bases). The germline V gene encodes CDR1 SQVTM and CDR2 ANQGSEA. The V end lost 3 bases, the J end lost 1 base, and 13 bases lay between the germline ends. The CDR3 is 14 amino acids. CDR3 region: CSVDSSADSYEQYF. The CDR3 nucleotides are TGCAGCGTTGATTCGTCAGCGGATTCCTACGAGCAGTACTTC.

This clonotype was counted at least ten times. This chain connects TRBV11-2 to TRBJ2-7, with TRBD2 matching 8 bases. From germline, CDR1 is SGHAT and CDR2 FQNNGV. V lost 5 bases and J lost 0; bases outside the gene matches: 3. The CDR3 has 14 residues. Written as DNA, the CDR3 is TGTGCCAGCAGCCGAGCGGGAGTCTCCTACGAGCAGTACTTC. Translation gives CASSRAGVSYEQYF.

This clonotype was seen ten or more times. This rearrangement joins TRBV3-1 to TRBJ2-3; 8 nucleotides match TRBD2. In germline, CDR1 is LGHDT, CDR2 YNNKEL (reference sequence). With 4 bases clipped from V and 0 bases from J, the junction kept 3 bases outside the gene matches. CDR3 length: 15 amino acids. Here the CDR3 DNA reads TGTGCCAGCAGCCGACCTAGCGGGAGCACAGATACGCAGTATTTT. Its translation: CASSRPSGSTDTQYF.

This clonotype was seen at least ten times. In DNA form, the CDR3 reads TGTGCCAGCAGCGCGTGGACCAGGGGAGGGTACGAGCAGTACTTC. This gives the protein CASSAWTRGGYEQYF. The gene calls are TRBV7-3 and TRBJ2-7; weak D call: TRBD2 (7 bases). V was cut by 5 bases and J by 4 bases, with 18 bases left in between. The CDR3 length is 15 residues. The germline CDR1 and CDR2 sequences are SGHTA and FQGTGA.